This T cell receptor (beta chain) is drawn from a study of blood T cells in healthy people across ages. Points from the study as a whole: Age showed a roughly linear inverse relationship with TCR beta diversity per million T cells. Observed TCR beta diversity showed a strong correlation with the percentage of naive T cells as measured by flow cytometry.

Comment on this clonotype: Its antigen is unknown. One end of the junction fails to match germline, which may point to a read error.

CDR3 size: 13 residues. From germline, CDR1 is MNHEY and CDR2 SMNVEV (reference sequence). Primers used in a second PCR of roughly 6 to 11 cycles were a sample-barcoded 5' primer and a J-beta primer mix. A template-switch adaptor with 12 random nucleotides tagged each cDNA molecule. TCRdb itself ran the 5' RACE reads through MiXCR, one entry per CDR3 protein. The table lists some 370,000 distinct CDR3 sequences, roughly half of them singletons. The sequence was obtained from a man aged 60 to 75 in good health. Source material: blood. This chain connects TRBV27 to TRBJ2-1; D gene unclear. The CDR3 region is CANRGLYYNGQFF. The CDR3 DNA reads as TGTGCCAACAGAGGTCTCTACTACAATGGGCAGTTCTTC.